These 16 T cell receptor beta chains were sequenced from one sample in a study of human T cells and chemical hapten exposure. Time point indicated: pre-sensitization, week 0. The treatment denotes: therapeutic diphenylcyclopropenone sensitization with weekly scalp DPC. TCRdb passed the RACE reads through MiXCR, listing each CDR3 protein once. Here the sample spans 350,000 to 450,000 distinct CDR3 sequences, roughly 4.6% being singletons. Material: whole blood, obtained in connection with sensitization to the hapten diphenylcyclopropenone (DPC). All receptors come from a woman between 50 and 59 years old with alopecia areata. Some clones in this sample may be carry-over from other donors' samples.

This clonotype came up a few times. V is TRBV29-1 and J is TRBJ2-2, with 10 bases fitting TRBD1. Germline CDR1 reads SQVTM; CDR2 reads ANQGSEA. CDR3 size: 15 residues. With 6 bases clipped from V and 6 bases from J, the junction kept 10 bases outside the gene matches. This CDR3 reads CSVPSSGTGAGELFF. The CDR3 DNA reads TGCAGCGTCCCCTCCTCCGGGACAGGGGCCGGGGAGCTGTTTTTT.

This clonotype was observed at least ten times. J is TRBJ2-5 and V is TRBV20-1, with 9 positions matching TRBD2. Germline CDR1 and CDR2: DFQATT and SNEGSKA (reference sequence). Germline trimming cut 6 bases from V and 4 bases from J; bases unmatched to any gene: 6. The length of the CDR3 is 13 residues. The CDR3 nucleotides read TGCAGTGCCTCTCTAGCGGGAACAGAGACCCAGTACTTC. Its translation: CSASLAGTETQYF.

J is TRBJ2-6 and V is TRBV5-4, with D possibly being TRBD1 (5 bases). The CDR3 loop spans 20 amino acids. The V end was cut by 4 bases, the J end by 2 bases, with 25 bases between. Germline assignment: CDR1 SGHNT and CDR2 YYREEE (reference sequence). CDR3: CASSHLDDRSISAGANVLTF. The CDR3 bases are TGTGCCAGCAGCCACCTCGACGACAGAAGTATTTCTGCTGGGGCCAACGTCCTGACTTTC.

This clonotype was counted at least ten times. The rearrangement uses TRBV12-5 and TRBJ2-1; 14 nucleotides align to TRBD2. The CDR3 extends over 17 amino acids. CDR1 LGHNT and CDR2 FRNRAP come from the germline V gene. With V trimmed by 7 bases and J by 7 bases, 12 bases remained unmatched. CDR3 DNA: TGTGCTAGTGCAGGGACTAGCGGGAGCCTTTTGTTTAATGAGCAGTTCTTC. Its translation: CASAGTSGSLLFNEQFF.

Worth noting for this clonotype: A single base separates this from a much larger clone, so it may be a read error. This chain links TRBV6-6 with TRBJ2-2; D is possibly TRBD1 (6 bases). This CDR3 region has 14 residues. CDR1 is MNHNY and CDR2 is SVGAGI in the germline V gene (reference sequence). The CDR3 loop reads CASSPRGYAGELVF. The CDR3 region has the DNA TGTGCCAGCAGTCCCAGGGGTTACGCCGGGGAGCTGGTTTTT.

The chain uses TRBV7-9 and TRBJ2-3; the D gene is possibly TRBD1 (6 bases). This CDR3 contains 15 residues. Trimming cost V 7 bases and J 0 bases, with 14 bases left between them. The germline V gene encodes CDR1 SEHNR and CDR2 FQNEAQ (reference sequence). The CDR3 DNA follows: TGTGCCAGCACTCCCGGGACACAGAGCACAGATACGCAGTATTTT. This gives the protein CASTPGTQSTDTQYF.

The table lists this clonotype with many counts. The genes are TRBV29-1 and TRBJ2-3; 9 bases are a match to TRBD2. Looked up from germline, CDR1 is SQVTM and CDR2 is ANQGSEA. This CDR3 region has 15 residues. The V gene end was trimmed by 3 bases and the J gene end by 4 bases; junction bases not matched to a gene: 8. The CDR3 spells CSVEGSASGADTQYF. CDR3 coding DNA: TGCAGCGTTGAGGGTTCGGCTAGCGGGGCAGATACGCAGTATTTT.

The chain has TRBV28 and TRBJ1-2; the D gene is possibly TRBD1 (6 bases). In germline, CDR1 is MDHEN, CDR2 SYDVKM. Trimming took off 7 bases at V and 5 bases at J, with 17 bases between the two ends. This CDR3 contains 14 residues. CDR3 nucleotides: TGTGCCAGCACCTTATCCGGGACACTGTATGGCTACACCTTC. Translated: CASTLSGTLYGYTF.

This clonotype was counted many times. The chain joins TRBV29-1 to TRBJ2-1; D possibly corresponds to TRBD1 (5 bases). Germline-derived CDR1 and CDR2 are SQVTM and ANQGSEA. Trimming shortened V by 4 bases and J by 5 bases, and 6 bases separated the two germline ends. CDR3 length: 11 amino acids. This chain's CDR3 is CSVARDNEQFF. CDR3 DNA: TGCAGCGTTGCCAGGGACAATGAGCAGTTCTTC.

This rearrangement joins TRBV20-1 to TRBJ1-6, with 7 nucleotides matching TRBD1. Per the germline V gene, CDR1 is DFQATT and CDR2 is SNEGSKA (reference sequence). CDR3 length: 13 amino acids. Unmatched junction bases numbered 6, after V lost 3 bases and J lost 10 bases. The DNA of the CDR3 is TGCAGTGCTAGCGTAGGGGGCGAATCACCCCTCCACTTT. This encodes CSASVGGESPLHF.

This clonotype was recorded many times. The chain links TRBV15 to TRBJ1-5; D perhaps matches TRBD1 (6 bases). Germline V gene lookup returns CDR1 LNHNV and CDR2 YYDKDF (reference sequence). The V end was cut by 2 bases, the J end by 5 bases, with 16 bases between. This CDR3 has 16 residues. CDR3 in DNA: TGTGCCACCAGCAGAAACCCGGCACAGGGCTATCAGCCCCAGCATTTT. Protein: CATSRNPAQGYQPQHF.

The rearrangement uses TRBV4-3 and TRBJ1-6; 10 bases agree with TRBD1. Losses at the gene ends were 0 bases for V and 11 bases for J; bases not matched to a gene: 4. Looked up from germline, CDR1 is LGHNA and CDR2 is YSLEER. This CDR3 contains 15 residues. CDR3 region: CASSQEGQGYTPLHF. The DNA for the CDR3 is TGCGCCAGCAGCCAAGAGGGACAGGGGTATACACCCCTCCACTTT.

The rearrangement links TRBV18 to TRBJ2-6; no clear D gene. The V end lost 1 base, the J end lost 0 bases, and 4 bases lay between the germline ends. CDR1 is KGHSH and CDR2 is LQKENI in the germline V gene. The CDR3 spans 15 residues. This CDR3 is CASSPRSSGANVLTF. The CDR3 coding sequence is TGTGCCAGCTCACCACGTAGCTCTGGGGCCAACGTCCTGACTTTC.

This clonotype was seen repeatedly, ten times or more. J is TRBJ2-3 and V is TRBV20-1; D gene uncertain. Between the trimmed V and J ends, which lost 6 bases and 11 bases, there was a span of 21 bases. This CDR3 has 13 residues. The germline CDR1 and CDR2 sequences are DFQATT and SNEGSKA (reference sequence). The CDR3 coding sequence is TGCAGTGCCCCGGCCCAGGAGCTAGTAGAGCAGTATTTT. Translating gives CSAPAQELVEQYF.

Many counts were recorded for this clonotype. The chain couples TRBV5-1 to TRBJ1-1, with D maybe TRBD1 (6 bases). The CDR3 runs to 13 residues. V was clipped by 2 bases and J by 9 bases, with 14 bases between them. Germline CDR1 and CDR2: SGHRS and YFSETQ. CDR3 DNA: TGCGCCAGCAGCTTAAACGACAGGTCCCAAGCTTTCTTT. It yields the protein CASSLNDRSQAFF.

This clonotype has a count of ten or more. The chain is built from TRBV18 and TRBJ2-1; D not certain. Germline V CDR1 and CDR2: KGHSH, LQKENI. This CDR3 has 16 amino acids. V lost 3 bases and J 0 bases, leaving 12 bases between the germline ends. CDR3 residues: CASSPSMASSYNEQFF. DNA for the CDR3: TGTGCCAGCTCACCTTCTATGGCTAGCTCCTACAATGAGCAGTTCTTC. The whole variable domain, filled in from reference TRBV18 and TRBJ2-1, reads NAGVMQNPRHLVRRRGQEARLRCSPMKGHSHVYWYRQLPEEGLKFMVYLQKENIIDESGMPKERFSAEFPKEGPSILRIQQVVRGDSAAYFCASSPSMASSYNEQFFGPGTRLTVL.